This TCR beta chain derives from a study of somatic mutations in cytotoxic T cells in rheumatoid arthritis. Study at large: Before any treatment began, 30 ml EDTA peripheral blood was collected from patients right after diagnosis.

Germline CDR1 SGHNT, CDR2 YENEEA. The CDR3 is 13 residues long. V lost 2 bases to trimming and J lost 3 bases, with 8 bases between them. Details on this clone: Its antigen is unidentified.

Measured with immunoSEQ multiplex PCR; TCRdb has only the in-frame clones, and not every one. The sample lists around 20,000 clones; about four fifths were seen once. Study findings and constraints: Slight TRBV07 underrepresentation in rheumatoid arthritis patients went unadjusted for multiple comparisons.

The rearrangement links TRBV11-3 to TRBJ2-7; D might be TRBD1 (6 bases). The sample consisted of CD8+ T cells sorted from blood. The receptor was derived from a man in his late teens or twenties with rheumatoid arthritis. The CDR3 DNA reads TGTGCCAGCAGCTTAAGGGGGAGCTACGAGCAGTACTTC. This encodes CASSLRGSYEQYF.